This T cell receptor (beta chain) was profiled in a study of blood T cell repertoires in COVID-19. The overall study: Donors in the United States, Italy and Spain gave samples during acute or convalescent COVID-19. PBMCs, B-cell-depleted T cells, or T cells were the source of the cDNA or gDNA that made up the material.

Methods used by the authors: Researchers report that nucleated cell counts were estimated from reference gene primer amplification. Assay: immunoSEQ multiplex PCR; the TCRdb copy retains only in-frame clones and omits some. The V and J calls and clone size were taken over from that table, and D and trimming were inferred from the DNA. The sample records about 200,000 clones, around four fifths being singletons. This clone appeared a few times. V trimming: 0 bases; J trimming: 9 bases; junction bases outside the gene matches: 4. The CDR3 is 14 residues long. The germline gives CDR1 LNHNV, CDR2 YYDKDF (reference sequence).

This TCR was sampled from a woman of 80 years or more with active or convalescent COVID-19. The chain has TRBV15 and TRBJ2-1; 8 bases map to TRBD2. The sequencing input was peripheral blood. CDR3 DNA: TGTGCCACCAGCAGAGATAGACTAGCGACTGAGCAGTTCTTC. Encoded protein: CATSRDRLATEQFF.